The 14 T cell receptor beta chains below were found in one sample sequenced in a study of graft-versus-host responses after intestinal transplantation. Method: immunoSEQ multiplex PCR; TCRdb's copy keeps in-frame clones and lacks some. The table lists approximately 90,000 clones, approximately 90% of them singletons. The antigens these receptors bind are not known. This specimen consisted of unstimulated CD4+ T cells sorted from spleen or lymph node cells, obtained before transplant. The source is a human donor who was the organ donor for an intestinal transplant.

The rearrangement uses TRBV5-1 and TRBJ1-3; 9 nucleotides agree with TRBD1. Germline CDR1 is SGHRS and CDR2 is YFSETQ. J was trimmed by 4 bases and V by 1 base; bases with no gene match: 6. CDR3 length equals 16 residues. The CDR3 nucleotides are TGCGCCAGCAGCTTGACAACAGGGGGCTTGGGAAACACCATATATTTT. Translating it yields CASSLTTGGLGNTIYF.

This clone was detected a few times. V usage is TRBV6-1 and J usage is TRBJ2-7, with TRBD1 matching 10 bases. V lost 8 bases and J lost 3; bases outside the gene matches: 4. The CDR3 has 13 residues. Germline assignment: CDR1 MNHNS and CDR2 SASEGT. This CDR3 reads CASRDRGRYEQYF. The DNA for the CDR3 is TGTGCCAGCCGGGACAGGGGCCGCTACGAGCAGTACTTC.

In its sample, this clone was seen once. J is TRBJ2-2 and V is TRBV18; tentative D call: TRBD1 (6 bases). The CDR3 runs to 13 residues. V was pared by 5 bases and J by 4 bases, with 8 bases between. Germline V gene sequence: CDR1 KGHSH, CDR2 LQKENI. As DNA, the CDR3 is TGTGCCAGCTCAGGGGGCCTCACCGGGGAGCTGTTTTTT. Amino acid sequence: CASSGGLTGELFF.

Written as DNA, the CDR3 is TGTGCCAGTTCCTTGTTGGACAGTATCAACGAGCAGTACTTC. Translating gives CASSLLDSINEQYF. The V and J genes are TRBV5-6 and TRBJ2-7; D may be TRBD1 (6 bases). This CDR3 has 14 residues. V lost 8 bases and J lost 5, with 20 bases in between. Germline V lookup: CDR1 SGHDT, CDR2 YYEEEE. Full variable domain (outside the CDR3, taken from reference TRBV5-6 and TRBJ2-7): DAGVTQSPTHLIKTRGQQVTLRCSPKSGHDTVSWYQQALGQGPQFIFQYYEEEERQRGNFPDRFSGHQFPNYSSELNVNALLLGDSALYLCASSLLDSINEQYFGPGTRLTVT.

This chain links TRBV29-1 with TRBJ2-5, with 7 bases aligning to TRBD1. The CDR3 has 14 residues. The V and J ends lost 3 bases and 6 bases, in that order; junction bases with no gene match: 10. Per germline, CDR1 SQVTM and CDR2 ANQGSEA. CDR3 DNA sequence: TGCAGCGTTGATCCCGACAGGGCCGGACAGACCCAGTACTTC. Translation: CSVDPDRAGQTQYF.

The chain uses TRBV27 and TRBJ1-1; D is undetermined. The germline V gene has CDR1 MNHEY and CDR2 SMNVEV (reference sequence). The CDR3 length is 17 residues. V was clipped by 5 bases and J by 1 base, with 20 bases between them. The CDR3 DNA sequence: TGTGCCAGCAGTCTCCTCCCGATCCGAGAATCGAACACTGAAGCTTTCTTT. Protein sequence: CASSLLPIRESNTEAFF.

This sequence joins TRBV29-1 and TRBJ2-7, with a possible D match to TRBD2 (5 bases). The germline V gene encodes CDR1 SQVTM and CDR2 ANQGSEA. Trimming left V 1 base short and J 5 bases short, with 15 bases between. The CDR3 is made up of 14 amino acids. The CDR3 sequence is CSVEGGATGNEQYF. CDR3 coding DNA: TGCAGCGTTGAAGGAGGCGCCACCGGGAACGAGCAGTACTTC.

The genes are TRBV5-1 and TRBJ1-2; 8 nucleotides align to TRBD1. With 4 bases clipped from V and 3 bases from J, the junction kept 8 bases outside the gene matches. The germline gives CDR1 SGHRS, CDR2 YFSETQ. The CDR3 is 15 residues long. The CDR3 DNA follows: TGCGCCAGCAGCCCCGCCGCAGGGGGCTACTATGGCTACACCTTC. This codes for CASSPAAGGYYGYTF.

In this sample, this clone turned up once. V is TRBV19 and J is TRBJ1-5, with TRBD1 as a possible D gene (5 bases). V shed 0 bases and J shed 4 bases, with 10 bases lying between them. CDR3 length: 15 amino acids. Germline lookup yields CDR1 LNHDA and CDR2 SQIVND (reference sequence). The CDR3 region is CASSIDPRANQPQHF. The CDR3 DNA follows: TGTGCCAGTAGTATAGATCCCAGGGCGAATCAGCCCCAGCATTTT.

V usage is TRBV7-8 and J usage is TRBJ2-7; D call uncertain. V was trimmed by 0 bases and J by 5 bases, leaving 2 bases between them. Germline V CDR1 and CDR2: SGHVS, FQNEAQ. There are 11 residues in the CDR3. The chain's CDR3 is CASSLADEQYF. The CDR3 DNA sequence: TGTGCCAGCAGCTTAGCCGACGAGCAGTACTTC.

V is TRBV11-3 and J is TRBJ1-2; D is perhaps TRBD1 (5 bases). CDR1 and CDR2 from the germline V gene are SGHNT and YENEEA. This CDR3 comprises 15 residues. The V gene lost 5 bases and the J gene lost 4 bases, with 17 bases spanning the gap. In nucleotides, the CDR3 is TGTGCCAGCAGCACCCGGGGCCGGGGAGGCTATGGCTACACCTTC. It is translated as CASSTRGRGGYGYTF. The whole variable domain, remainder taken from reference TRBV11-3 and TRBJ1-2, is EAGVVQSPRYKIIEKKQPVAFWCNPISGHNTLYWYLQNLGQGPELLIRYENEEAVDDSQLPKDRFSAERLKGVDSTLKIQPAELGDSAVYLCASSTRGRGGYGYTFGSGTRLTVV.

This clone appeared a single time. Written as DNA, the CDR3 is TGCAGCGTTCTAGGTCCGACAGATACGCAGTATTTT. It is translated as CSVLGPTDTQYF. The J gene is TRBJ2-3, the V gene TRBV29-1; D unclear. Germline CDR1 SQVTM, CDR2 ANQGSEA. The V and J ends lost 5 bases and 3 bases respectively, with 9 bases between them. The CDR3 contains 12 residues.

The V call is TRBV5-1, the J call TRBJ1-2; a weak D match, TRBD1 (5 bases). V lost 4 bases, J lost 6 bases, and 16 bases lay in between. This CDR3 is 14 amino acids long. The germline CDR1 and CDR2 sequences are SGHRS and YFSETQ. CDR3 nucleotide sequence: TGCGCCAGCAGCCCACAGGAGGGGAGTAATGGCTACACCTTC. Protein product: CASSPQEGSNGYTF.

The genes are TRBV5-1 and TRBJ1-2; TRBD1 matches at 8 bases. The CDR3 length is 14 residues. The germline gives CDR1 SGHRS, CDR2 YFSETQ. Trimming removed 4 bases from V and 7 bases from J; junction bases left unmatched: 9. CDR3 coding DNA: TGCGCCAGCAGCCAACGAGACAGGGGTGCTGGCTACACCTTC. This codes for CASSQRDRGAGYTF.